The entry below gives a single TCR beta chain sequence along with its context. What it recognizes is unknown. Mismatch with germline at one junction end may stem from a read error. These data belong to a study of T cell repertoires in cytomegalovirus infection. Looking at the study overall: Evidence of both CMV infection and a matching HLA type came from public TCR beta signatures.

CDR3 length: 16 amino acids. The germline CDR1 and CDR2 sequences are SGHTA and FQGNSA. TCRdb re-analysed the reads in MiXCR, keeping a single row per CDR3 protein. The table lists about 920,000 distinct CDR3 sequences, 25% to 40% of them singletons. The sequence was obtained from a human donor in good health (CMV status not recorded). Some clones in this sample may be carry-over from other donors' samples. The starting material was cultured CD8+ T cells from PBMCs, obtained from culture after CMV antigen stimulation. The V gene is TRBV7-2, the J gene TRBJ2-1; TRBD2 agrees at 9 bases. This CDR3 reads CANSLYAGGLNNEQFF. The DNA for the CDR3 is TGTGCCAACAGCTTGTATGCGGGGGGGCTCAACAATGAGCAGTTCTTC.